This T cell receptor beta chain originates from a study of PD-L1 blockade in urothelial cancer. Using immunoSEQ multiplex PCR, the repertoire was profiled, and TCRdb retains in-frame clones only, with some absent. Seen here are about 100,000 clones, about nine tenths observed once, and the top ten hold roughly 0.93%. Sequenced here: PBMCs, sampled around atezolizumab (anti-PD-L1) treatment. This TCR derives from a woman aged 80 or over with urothelial cancer.

As DNA, the CDR3 is TGCGCCAGCAGCTCGACAGGGTTCAGCTCCTACGAGCAGTACTTC. This encodes CASSSTGFSSYEQYF. The rearrangement uses TRBV5-1 and TRBJ2-7; 7 bases fit TRBD1. Germline assignment: CDR1 SGHRS and CDR2 YFSETQ. Trimming at V came to 3 bases and at J to 0 bases, leaving 6 bases not matched to a gene. The CDR3 extends over 15 amino acids.